This TCR beta chain was obtained from a study of CD8 T cells in ankylosing spondylitis. General study findings and limits: A TCR beta motif of under 10 highly homologous variants seemed to mark ankylosing spondylitis blood.

In the case of this clonotype: Antigen: not known.

MiXCR, applied by TCRdb to the 5' RACE reads, yields one record per CDR3 protein. The sample shows 350,000 to 450,000 distinct CDR3 sequences, 20% of them seen only once. The CDR3 length is 11 residues. Deletions cut 6 bases from V and 15 bases from J, with 18 bases between. The germline V gene encodes CDR1 DFQATT and CDR2 SNEGSKA (reference sequence). The sample taken for sequencing was blood, either unsorted or a sorted T cell fraction (not recorded which). The chain recombines TRBV20-1 with TRBJ2-1; D may be TRBD2 (6 bases). The sequence was collected from a male donor with ankylosing spondylitis or in good health (not recorded which). The chain's CDR3 is CSARGVWGRFF. Written as DNA, the CDR3 is TGCAGTGCGCGGGGCGTATGGGGTCGGTTCTTC.